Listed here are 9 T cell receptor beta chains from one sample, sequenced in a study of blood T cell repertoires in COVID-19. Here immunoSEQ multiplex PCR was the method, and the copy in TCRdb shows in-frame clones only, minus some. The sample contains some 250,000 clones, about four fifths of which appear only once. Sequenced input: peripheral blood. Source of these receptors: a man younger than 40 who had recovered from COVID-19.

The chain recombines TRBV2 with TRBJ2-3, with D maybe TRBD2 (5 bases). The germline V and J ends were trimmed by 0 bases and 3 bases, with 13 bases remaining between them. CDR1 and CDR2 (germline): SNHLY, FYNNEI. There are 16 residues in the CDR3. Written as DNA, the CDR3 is TGTGCCAGCAGTGAAGCGCCGGGATTTCTAACAGATACGCAGTATTTT. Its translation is CASSEAPGFLTDTQYF.

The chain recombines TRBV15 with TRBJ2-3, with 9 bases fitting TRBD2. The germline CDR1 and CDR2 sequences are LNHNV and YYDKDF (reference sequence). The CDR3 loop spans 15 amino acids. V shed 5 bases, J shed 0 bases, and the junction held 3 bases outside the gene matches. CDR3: CATSGGLASTDTQYF. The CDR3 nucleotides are TGTGCCACCAGCGGGGGACTAGCTAGCACAGATACGCAGTATTTT.

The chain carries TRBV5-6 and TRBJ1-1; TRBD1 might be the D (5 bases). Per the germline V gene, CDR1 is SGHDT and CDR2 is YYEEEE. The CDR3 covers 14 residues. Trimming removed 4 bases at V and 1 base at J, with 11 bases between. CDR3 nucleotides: TGTGCCAGCAGCAGGGGCGGGGGGAACACTGAAGCTTTCTTT. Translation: CASSRGGGNTEAFF. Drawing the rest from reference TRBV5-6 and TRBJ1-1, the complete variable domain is DAGVTQSPTHLIKTRGQQVTLRCSPKSGHDTVSWYQQALGQGPQFIFQYYEEEERQRGNFPDRFSGHQFPNYSSELNVNALLLGDSALYLCASSRGGGNTEAFFGQGTRLTVV.

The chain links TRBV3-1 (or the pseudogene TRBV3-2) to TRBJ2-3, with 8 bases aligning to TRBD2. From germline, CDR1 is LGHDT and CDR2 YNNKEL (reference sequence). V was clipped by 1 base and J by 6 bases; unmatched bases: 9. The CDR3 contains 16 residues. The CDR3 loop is CASSQVAGGGADTQYF. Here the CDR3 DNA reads TGTGCCAGCAGCCAAGTGGCGGGGGGAGGGGCCGATACGCAGTATTTT.

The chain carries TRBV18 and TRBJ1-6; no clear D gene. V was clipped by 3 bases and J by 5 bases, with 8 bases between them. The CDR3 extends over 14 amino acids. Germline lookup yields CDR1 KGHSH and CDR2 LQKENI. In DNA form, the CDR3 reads TGTGCCAGCTCACCGAGGGTCGATAATTCACCCCTCCACTTT. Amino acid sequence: CASSPRVDNSPLHF.

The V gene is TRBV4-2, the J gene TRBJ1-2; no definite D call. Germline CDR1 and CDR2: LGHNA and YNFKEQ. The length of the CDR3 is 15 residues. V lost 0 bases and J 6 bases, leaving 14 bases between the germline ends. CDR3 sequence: CASSQDTEFENGYTF. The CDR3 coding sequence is TGTGCCAGCAGCCAAGATACCGAGTTTGAGAATGGCTACACCTTC.

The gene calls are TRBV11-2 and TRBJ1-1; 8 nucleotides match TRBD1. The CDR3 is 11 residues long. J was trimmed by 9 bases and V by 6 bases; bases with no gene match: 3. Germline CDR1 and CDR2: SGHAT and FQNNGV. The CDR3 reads CASRGQVQAFF. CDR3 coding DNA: TGTGCCAGCAGGGGACAGGTTCAAGCTTTCTTT.

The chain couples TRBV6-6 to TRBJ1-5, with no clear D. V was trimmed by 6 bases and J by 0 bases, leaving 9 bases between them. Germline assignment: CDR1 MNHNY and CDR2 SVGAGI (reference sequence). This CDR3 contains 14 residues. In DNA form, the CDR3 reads TGTGCCAGCAGCCAGGTTAATAGCAATCAGCCCCAGCATTTT. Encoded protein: CASSQVNSNQPQHF.

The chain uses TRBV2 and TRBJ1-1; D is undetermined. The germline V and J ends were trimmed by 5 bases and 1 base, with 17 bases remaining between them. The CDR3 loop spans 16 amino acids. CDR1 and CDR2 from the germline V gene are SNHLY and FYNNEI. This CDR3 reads CASSPVGKTWNTEAFF. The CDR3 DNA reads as TGTGCCAGCAGTCCCGTCGGGAAGACGTGGAACACTGAAGCTTTCTTT.